This T cell receptor (beta chain) appears in the sequencing data of a study of patients and donors after allogeneic stem cell transplantation. This CDR3 spans 16 amino acids. V was pared by 0 bases and J by 7 bases, with 8 bases of the junction left unmatched. Germline CDR1 GTSNPN, CDR2 SVGIG (reference sequence). One entry per CDR3 protein, called by TCRdb with MiXCR from the RT-PCR reads. In the table there are about 230,000 distinct CDR3 sequences, 13% to 15% of which are singletons. This chain connects TRBV30 to TRBJ2-1; 11 bases agree with TRBD2. The TCR comes from a human donor who was either an allogeneic HSCT recipient or a stem cell or donor lymphocyte infusion donor (not recorded which). It is not recorded whose cells these are; they may come from a transplant donor. Sequencing used blood, either unsorted or a sorted T cell fraction (not recorded which). CDR3 bases: TGTGCCTGGAGTGTACGGGCTAGCGGGAGGAGGAATGAGCAGTTCTTC. This translates into CAWSVRASGRRNEQFF.